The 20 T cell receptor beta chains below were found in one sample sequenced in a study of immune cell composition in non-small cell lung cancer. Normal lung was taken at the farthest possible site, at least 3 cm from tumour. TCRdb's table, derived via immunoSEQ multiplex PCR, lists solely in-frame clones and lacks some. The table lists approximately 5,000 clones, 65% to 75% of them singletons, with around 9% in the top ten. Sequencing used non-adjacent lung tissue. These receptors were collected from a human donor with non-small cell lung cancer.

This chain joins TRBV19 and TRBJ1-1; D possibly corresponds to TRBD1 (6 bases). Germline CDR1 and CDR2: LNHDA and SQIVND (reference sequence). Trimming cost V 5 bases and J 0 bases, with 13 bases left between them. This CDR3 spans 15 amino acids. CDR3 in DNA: TGTGCCAGTAGTCAGACAGGACCTTTGAACACTGAAGCTTTCTTT. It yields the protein CASSQTGPLNTEAFF.

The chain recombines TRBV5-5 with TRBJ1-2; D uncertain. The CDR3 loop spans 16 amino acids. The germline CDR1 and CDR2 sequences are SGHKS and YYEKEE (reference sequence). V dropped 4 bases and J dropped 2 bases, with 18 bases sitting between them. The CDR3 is CASSPRADTLNYGYTF. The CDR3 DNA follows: TGTGCCAGCAGCCCGAGGGCTGACACCTTAAACTATGGCTACACCTTC. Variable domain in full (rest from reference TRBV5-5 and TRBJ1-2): DAGVTQSPTHLIKTRGQQVTLRCSPISGHKSVSWYQQVLGQGPQFIFQYYEKEERGRGNFPDRFSARQFPNYSSELNVNALLLGDSALYLCASSPRADTLNYGYTFGSGTRLTVV.

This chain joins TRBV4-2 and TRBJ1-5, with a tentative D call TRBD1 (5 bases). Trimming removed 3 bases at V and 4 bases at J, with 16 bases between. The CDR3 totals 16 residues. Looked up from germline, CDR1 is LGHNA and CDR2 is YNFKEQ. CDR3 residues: CASSQGSRDPNQPQHF. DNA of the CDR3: TGTGCCAGCAGCCAGGGTTCCAGGGACCCTAATCAGCCCCAGCATTTT.

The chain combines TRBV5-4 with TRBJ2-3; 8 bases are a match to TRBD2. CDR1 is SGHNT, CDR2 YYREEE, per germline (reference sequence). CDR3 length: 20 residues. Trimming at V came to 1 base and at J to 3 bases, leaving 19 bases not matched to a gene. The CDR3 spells CASSLNLGWSTGGVTDTQYF. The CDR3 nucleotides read TGTGCCAGCAGCTTGAACTTAGGATGGTCAACGGGGGGGGTAACAGATACGCAGTATTTT.

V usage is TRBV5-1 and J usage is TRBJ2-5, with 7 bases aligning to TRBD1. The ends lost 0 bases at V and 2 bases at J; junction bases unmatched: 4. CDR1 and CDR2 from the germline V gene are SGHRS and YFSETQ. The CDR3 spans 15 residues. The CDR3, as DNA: TGCGCCAGCAGCTTGGTCAGGGGGTCGCAAGAGACCCAGTACTTC. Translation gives CASSLVRGSQETQYF.

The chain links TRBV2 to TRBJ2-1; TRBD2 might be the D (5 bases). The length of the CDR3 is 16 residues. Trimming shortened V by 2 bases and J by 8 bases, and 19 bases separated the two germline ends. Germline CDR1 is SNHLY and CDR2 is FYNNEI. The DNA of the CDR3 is TGTGCCAGCAGTGAATTCGGTAGGACTGGTAAATATGAGCAGTTCTTC. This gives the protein CASSEFGRTGKYEQFF.

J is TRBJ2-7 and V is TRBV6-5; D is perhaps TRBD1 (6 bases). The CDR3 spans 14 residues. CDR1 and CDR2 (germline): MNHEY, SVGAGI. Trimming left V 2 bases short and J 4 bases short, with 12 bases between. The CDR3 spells CASSYGGAGYEQYF. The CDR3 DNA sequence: TGTGCCAGCAGTTACGGGGGCGCGGGTTACGAGCAGTACTTC.

CDR3 nucleotides: TGTGCCAGCAGCAAATTAGCCCGAGGTTCACCCCTCCACTTT. Translation: CASSKLARGSPLHF. This rearrangement joins TRBV7-8 to TRBJ1-6, with D hard to call. V shed 5 bases and J shed 9 bases, with 14 bases lying between them. The CDR3 is 14 amino acids. CDR1 is SGHVS and CDR2 is FQNEAQ in the germline V gene.

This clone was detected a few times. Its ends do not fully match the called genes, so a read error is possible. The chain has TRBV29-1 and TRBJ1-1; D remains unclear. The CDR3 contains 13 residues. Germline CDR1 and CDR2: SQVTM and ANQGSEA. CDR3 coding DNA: TGCAGCGTTGAACTGCCGCAGGCCACTGGAGCTTTCTTT. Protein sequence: CSVELPQATGAFF.

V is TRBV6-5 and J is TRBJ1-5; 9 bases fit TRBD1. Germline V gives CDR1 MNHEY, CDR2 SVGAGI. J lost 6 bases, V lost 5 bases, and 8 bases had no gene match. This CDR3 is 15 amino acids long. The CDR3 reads CASSRTGAKGQPQHF. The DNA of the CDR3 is TGTGCCAGCAGTCGGACAGGGGCGAAGGGTCAGCCCCAGCATTTT.

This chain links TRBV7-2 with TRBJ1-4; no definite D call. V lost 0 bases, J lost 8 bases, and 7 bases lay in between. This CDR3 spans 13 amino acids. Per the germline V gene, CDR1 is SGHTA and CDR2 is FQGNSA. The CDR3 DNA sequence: TGTGCCAGCAGCTTAGCGGCTAGGGAAAAACTGTTTTTT. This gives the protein CASSLAAREKLFF.

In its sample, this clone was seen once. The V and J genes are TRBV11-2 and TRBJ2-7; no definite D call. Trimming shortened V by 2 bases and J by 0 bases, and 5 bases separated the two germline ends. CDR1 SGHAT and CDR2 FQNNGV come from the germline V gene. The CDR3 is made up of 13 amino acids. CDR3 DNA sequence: TGTGCCAGCAGCTTAAGGAACTCCTACGAGCAGTACTTC. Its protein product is CASSLRNSYEQYF.

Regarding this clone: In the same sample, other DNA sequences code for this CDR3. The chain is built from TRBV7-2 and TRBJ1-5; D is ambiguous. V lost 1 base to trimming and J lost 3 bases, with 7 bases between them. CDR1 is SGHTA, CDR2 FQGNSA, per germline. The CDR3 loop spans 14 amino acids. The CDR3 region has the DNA TGTGCCAGCAGCTTAGGAGGTTTCAATCAGCCCCAGCATTTT. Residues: CASSLGGFNQPQHF.

In DNA form, the CDR3 reads TGTGCCAGCAGAGGCAGGACCACAGATACGCAGTATTTT. Its protein is CASRGRTTDTQYF. The chain carries TRBV6-6 and TRBJ2-3; D gene unclear. The CDR3 sequence is 13 residues long. V shed 6 bases and J shed 2 bases, with 9 bases lying between them. Germline V lookup: CDR1 MNHNY, CDR2 SVGAGI (reference sequence).

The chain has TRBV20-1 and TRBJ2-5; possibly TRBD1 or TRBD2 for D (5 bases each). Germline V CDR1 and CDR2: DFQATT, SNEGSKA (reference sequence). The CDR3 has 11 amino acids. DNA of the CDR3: TGCGGAGGACAAGTTCAAGAGACCCAGTACTTC. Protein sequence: CGGQVQETQYF.

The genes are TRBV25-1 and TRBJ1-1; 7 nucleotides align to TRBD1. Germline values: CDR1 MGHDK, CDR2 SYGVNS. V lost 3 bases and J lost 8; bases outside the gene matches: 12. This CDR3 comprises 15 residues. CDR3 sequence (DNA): TGTGCCAGCAGTGATGTGGGAGGGGGCGCATGGGAAGCTTTCTTT. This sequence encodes CASSDVGGGAWEAFF.

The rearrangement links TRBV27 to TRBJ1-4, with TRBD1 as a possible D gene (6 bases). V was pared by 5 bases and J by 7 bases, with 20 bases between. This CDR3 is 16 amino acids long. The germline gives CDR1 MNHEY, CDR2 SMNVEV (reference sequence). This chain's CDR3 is CASSLYTTGNFEKLFF. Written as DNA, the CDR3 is TGTGCCAGCAGTCTATATACAACAGGGAATTTTGAAAAACTGTTTTTT.

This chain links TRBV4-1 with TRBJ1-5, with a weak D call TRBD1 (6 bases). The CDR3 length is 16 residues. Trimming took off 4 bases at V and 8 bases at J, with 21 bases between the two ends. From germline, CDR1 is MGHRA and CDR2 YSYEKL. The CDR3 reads CASSRLPGHPGEPQHF. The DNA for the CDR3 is TGCGCCAGCAGCCGTCTACCGGGACACCCCGGCGAGCCCCAGCATTTT.

CDR3 in amino acids: CASSLDTIQETQYF. In nucleotides, the CDR3 is TGTGCCAGCAGCTTAGACACGATCCAAGAGACCCAGTACTTC. V usage is TRBV11-3 and J usage is TRBJ2-5, with D unresolved. The CDR3 is 14 residues long. V gave up 0 bases and J gave up 1 base, with 6 bases separating them. Germline CDR1 and CDR2: SGHNT and YENEEA.

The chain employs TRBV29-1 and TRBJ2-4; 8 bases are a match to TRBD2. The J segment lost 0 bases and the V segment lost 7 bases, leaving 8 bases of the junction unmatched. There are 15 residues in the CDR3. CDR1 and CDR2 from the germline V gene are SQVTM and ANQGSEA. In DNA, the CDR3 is TGCAGCGGACAAGGCGGGGGGATAGCCAAAAACATTCAGTACTTC. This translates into CSGQGGGIAKNIQYF.